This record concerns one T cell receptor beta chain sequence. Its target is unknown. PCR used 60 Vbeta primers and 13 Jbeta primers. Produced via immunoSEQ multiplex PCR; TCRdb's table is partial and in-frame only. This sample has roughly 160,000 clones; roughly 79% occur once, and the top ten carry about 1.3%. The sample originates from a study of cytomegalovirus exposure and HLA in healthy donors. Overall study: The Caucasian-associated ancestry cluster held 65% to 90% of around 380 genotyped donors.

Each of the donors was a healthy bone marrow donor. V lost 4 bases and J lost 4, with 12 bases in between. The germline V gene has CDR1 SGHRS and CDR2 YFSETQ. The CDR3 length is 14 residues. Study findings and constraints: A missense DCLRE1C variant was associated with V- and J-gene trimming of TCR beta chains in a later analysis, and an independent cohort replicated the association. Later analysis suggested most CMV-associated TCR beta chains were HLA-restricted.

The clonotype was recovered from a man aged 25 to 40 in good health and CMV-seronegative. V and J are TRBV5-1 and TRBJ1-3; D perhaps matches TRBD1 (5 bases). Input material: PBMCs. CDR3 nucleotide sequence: TGCGCCAGCAGCCGGGACGGGGGAGGAAACACCATATATTTT. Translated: CASSRDGGGNTIYF.